These 23 T cell receptor beta chains originate from one sample sequenced in a study of T-cell reconstitution after alpha-beta-depleted transplantation in children. TCRbeta library preparation incorporated unique molecular identifiers. Each CDR3 protein is one row after TCRdb ran MiXCR on the PCR reads. This sample has 200,000 to 250,000 distinct CDR3 sequences, with roughly 8% found just once. Sequencing was performed on PBMCs, mostly from graft donor cells, taken 180 days after TCRalphabeta/CD19-depleted stem cell transplant. The receptors here all came from a male patient under 18 who had a stem cell transplant for acute lymphoblastic leukemia, so the T cells may come from the graft donor.

This clonotype was counted many times. The rearrangement links TRBV15 to TRBJ1-5; perhaps TRBD1 as D (6 bases). Germline CDR1 reads LNHNV; CDR2 reads YYDKDF (reference sequence). CDR3 length: 17 amino acids. The germline V and J ends were trimmed by 1 base and 0 bases, with 13 bases remaining between them. The CDR3 region is CATSRVSGTFSNQPQHF. The DNA of the CDR3 is TGTGCCACCAGCAGAGTCTCCGGGACATTTAGCAATCAGCCCCAGCATTTT. The complete variable domain, with remaining parts taken from reference TRBV15 and TRBJ1-5, reads DAMVIQNPRYQVTQFGKPVTLSCSQTLNHNVMYWYQQKSSQAPKLLFHYYDKDFNNEADTPDNFQSRRPNTSFCFLDIRSPGLGDTAMYLCATSRVSGTFSNQPQHFGDGTRLSIL.

This clonotype came up many times. The J gene is TRBJ2-1, the V gene TRBV7-8; weak D call: TRBD2 (6 bases). The CDR3 contains 17 residues. Germline V CDR1 and CDR2: SGHVS, FQNEAQ. Deletions cut 1 base from V and 4 bases from J, with 17 bases between. CDR3 region: CASSLVGSVGGYNEQFF. CDR3 coding DNA: TGTGCCAGCAGCTTAGTCGGGAGCGTGGGCGGGTACAATGAGCAGTTCTTC.

This clonotype was seen at least ten times. This sequence joins TRBV24-1 and TRBJ2-2; 11 nucleotides align to TRBD1. Germline V gene lookup returns CDR1 KGHDR and CDR2 SFDVKD. After removal of 1 base from V and 7 bases from J, the junction contained 7 bases not matched to a gene. The CDR3 spans 17 residues. CDR3 in amino acids: CATSDLADRGHGGELFF. The CDR3 DNA reads as TGTGCCACCAGTGATTTAGCGGACAGGGGGCATGGCGGGGAGCTGTTTTTT.

This rearrangement joins TRBV6-1 to TRBJ1-1; a possible D gene is TRBD1 (6 bases). The CDR3 covers 16 residues. The V gene's germline CDR1 is MNHNS and CDR2 SASEGT. V lost 3 bases to trimming and J lost 0 bases, with 14 bases between them. The CDR3 region has the DNA TGTGCCAGCAGTGACTGGACAGCCTCTATGAACACTGAAGCTTTCTTT. It yields the protein CASSDWTASMNTEAFF.

This clonotype was counted ten times or more. This sequence joins TRBV9 and TRBJ2-7; D is perhaps TRBD1 or TRBD2 (5 bases each). This CDR3 spans 14 amino acids. Germline-derived CDR1 and CDR2 are SGDLS and YYNGEE. V was shortened by 1 base and J by 4 bases, with 12 bases between the two germline ends. CDR3 sequence reads: CASSVRDGPYEQYF. In DNA form, the CDR3 reads TGTGCCAGCAGCGTAAGGGACGGACCTTACGAGCAGTACTTC.

Many counts were recorded for this clonotype. The rearrangement joins TRBV9 to TRBJ1-6; the D gene is possibly TRBD1 (5 bases). CDR3 length: 15 amino acids. Germline CDR1 and CDR2: SGDLS and YYNGEE. Trimming shortened V by 4 bases and J by 6 bases, and 14 bases separated the two germline ends. CDR3 in amino acids: CASSTSGTFNSPLHF. The CDR3 bases are TGTGCCAGCAGCACCTCCGGGACGTTTAATTCACCCCTCCACTTT.

The chain links TRBV10-3 to TRBJ2-1; 10 positions agree with TRBD1. The CDR3 is 14 amino acids. The V and J ends lost 6 bases and 7 bases, in that order; junction bases with no gene match: 6. From germline, CDR1 is ENHRY and CDR2 SYGVKD. The CDR3 protein is CAIRPGQGINEQFF. The CDR3 coding sequence is TGTGCCATCAGGCCGGGACAGGGGATTAATGAGCAGTTCTTC.

This clonotype came up a few times. The rearrangement links TRBV7-8 to TRBJ2-1, with 15 bases lining up with TRBD2. J lost 1 base, V lost 8 bases, and 6 bases had no gene match. Germline CDR1 is SGHVS and CDR2 is FQNEAQ. This CDR3 spans 17 amino acids. CDR3 sequence: CASLGLAGGRSYNEQFF. The CDR3, as DNA: TGTGCCAGCTTGGGACTAGCGGGGGGCAGGTCCTACAATGAGCAGTTCTTC.

This clonotype was observed many times. The V call is TRBV4-3, the J call TRBJ2-7; TRBD1 matches at 8 bases. V lost 1 base and J lost 6; bases outside the gene matches: 5. Germline CDR1 LGHNA, CDR2 YSLEER. The CDR3 contains 14 residues. In DNA, the CDR3 is TGCGCCAGCAGCCAAGGGACGCAGGGGGCCGAGCAGTACTTC. Translating it yields CASSQGTQGAEQYF.

This clonotype was observed at least ten times. This sequence joins TRBV7-6 and TRBJ2-1, with D uncertain. V gave up 1 base and J gave up 6 bases, with 13 bases separating them. The germline gives CDR1 SGHVS, CDR2 FNYEAQ. The CDR3 extends over 15 amino acids. The CDR3 sequence is CASSLGALVPNEQFF. Here the CDR3 DNA reads TGTGCCAGCAGCTTAGGCGCGCTAGTGCCCAATGAGCAGTTCTTC. The whole variable domain, filled in from reference TRBV7-6 and TRBJ2-1, reads GAGVSQSPRYKVTKRGQDVALRCDPISGHVSLYWYRQALGQGPEFLTYFNYEAQQDKSGLPNDRFSAERPEGSISTLTIQRTEQRDSAMYRCASSLGALVPNEQFFGPGTRLTVL.

This clonotype was counted ten times or more. The rearrangement links TRBV9 to TRBJ2-1; 7 nucleotides line up with TRBD2. This CDR3 is 16 amino acids long. Germline CDR1 reads SGDLS; CDR2 reads YYNGEE. The junction had 3 bases not matched to a gene; V was cut back by 0 bases and J by 0 bases. This CDR3 is CASSVVGGGSYNEQFF. The DNA for the CDR3 is TGTGCCAGCAGCGTAGTGGGCGGGGGCTCCTACAATGAGCAGTTCTTC. Filled out from reference TRBV9 and TRBJ2-1, the complete variable domain reads DSGVTQTPKHLITATGQRVTLRCSPRSGDLSVYWYQQSLDQGLQFLIQYYNGEERAKGNILERFSAQQFPDLHSELNLSSLELGDSALYFCASSVVGGGSYNEQFFGPGTRLTVL.

This clonotype was observed many times. This chain connects TRBV7-2 to TRBJ1-2, with unresolved D. CDR3 length: 13 residues. Looked up from germline, CDR1 is SGHTA and CDR2 is FQGNSA. Trimming removed 0 bases at V and 8 bases at J, with 10 bases between. The CDR3 is CASSLASQRGYTF. CDR3 nucleotide sequence: TGTGCCAGCAGCTTAGCGTCGCAGCGCGGCTACACCTTC.

This clonotype was counted many times. V and J are TRBV6-2 or TRBV6-3 and TRBJ2-7; 7 bases line up with TRBD2. CDR3 length: 15 residues. Germline-derived CDR1 and CDR2 are MNHEY and SVGEGT. J lost 2 bases, V lost 0 bases, and 4 bases had no gene match. This CDR3 reads CASSYSLGLAYEQYF. In DNA form, the CDR3 reads TGTGCCAGCAGTTACTCCCTCGGACTAGCCTACGAGCAGTACTTC.

V usage is TRBV18 and J usage is TRBJ2-3; D ambiguous. V dropped 6 bases and J dropped 4 bases, with 11 bases sitting between them. CDR1 is KGHSH and CDR2 is LQKENI in the germline V gene. The CDR3 consists of 13 residues. CDR3 sequence: CASSPLGPDTQYF. The CDR3 DNA reads as TGTGCCAGCTCCCCGCTCGGCCCAGATACGCAGTATTTT.

The sample holds many counts of this clonotype. The CDR3, as DNA: TGCAGTGCAAGGGACGCACCGGGACTAGCGGGAACTAGGACCTACGAGCAGTACTTC. Protein product: CSARDAPGLAGTRTYEQYF. This chain connects TRBV20-1 to TRBJ2-7, with 13 bases fitting TRBD2. V dropped 6 bases and J dropped 2; count of bases not matched to a gene: 19. CDR3 length: 19 amino acids. Germline CDR1 reads DFQATT; CDR2 reads SNEGSKA (reference sequence).

This clonotype was counted ten times or more. The V and J genes are TRBV10-3 and TRBJ2-7; D gene unclear. This CDR3 contains 11 residues. Trimming left V 3 bases short and J 6 bases short, with 6 bases between. Per germline, CDR1 ENHRY and CDR2 SYGVKD. CDR3 sequence: CAISDGGEQYF. CDR3 coding DNA: TGTGCCATCAGTGACGGCGGCGAGCAGTACTTC.

This clonotype was recorded at least ten times. The gene calls are TRBV12-3 or TRBV12-4 and TRBJ2-3; possibly TRBD1 for D (6 bases). The CDR3 has 14 amino acids. Trimming stripped 6 bases from V and 2 bases from J, with 12 bases between. This chain's CDR3 is CASRFTGYTDTQYF. In DNA, the CDR3 is TGTGCCAGCAGATTTACAGGGTACACAGATACGCAGTATTTT.

This clonotype was counted many times. The rearrangement joins TRBV5-1 to TRBJ2-3, with D unclear. Germline CDR1 and CDR2: SGHRS and YFSETQ. V lost 4 bases and J 0 bases, leaving 9 bases between the germline ends. The CDR3 is 14 amino acids. The CDR3 loop is CASSPIVSTDTQYF. Here the CDR3 DNA reads TGCGCCAGCAGCCCCATAGTTAGCACAGATACGCAGTATTTT. Together with reference TRBV5-1 and TRBJ2-3, the CDR3 gives the full variable domain: KAGVTQTPRYLIKTRGQQVTLSCSPISGHRSVSWYQQTPGQGLQFLFEYFSETQRNKGNFPGRFSGRQFSNSRSEMNVSTLELGDSALYLCASSPIVSTDTQYFGPGTRLTVL.

This clonotype was observed many times. The chain combines TRBV6-5 with TRBJ1-1; TRBD1 matches 8 bases. There are 14 residues in the CDR3. Unmatched junction bases numbered 7, after V lost 1 base and J lost 9 bases. Germline V lookup: CDR1 MNHEY, CDR2 SVGAGI. The CDR3 DNA reads as TGTGCCAGCAGTTACTTGGACAGGGCGGGAAAAGCTTTCTTT. This sequence encodes CASSYLDRAGKAFF.

There are many counts of this clonotype. V gene TRBV9 combines with J gene TRBJ2-1; D gene unclear. The V end was cut by 4 bases, the J end by 7 bases, with 15 bases between. Germline V lookup: CDR1 SGDLS, CDR2 YYNGEE. There are 14 residues in the CDR3. The CDR3 protein is CASSPYSLGNEQFF. Here the CDR3 DNA reads TGTGCCAGCAGCCCCTATTCCCTGGGGAATGAGCAGTTCTTC. Full variable domain (missing parts from reference TRBV9 and TRBJ2-1): DSGVTQTPKHLITATGQRVTLRCSPRSGDLSVYWYQQSLDQGLQFLIQYYNGEERAKGNILERFSAQQFPDLHSELNLSSLELGDSALYFCASSPYSLGNEQFFGPGTRLTVL.

Ten or more counts support this clonotype. The chain carries TRBV6-5 and TRBJ2-4; maybe TRBD2 (6 bases). Looked up from germline, CDR1 is MNHEY and CDR2 is SVGAGI. Trimming cost V 0 bases and J 0 bases, with 12 bases left between them. The CDR3 sequence is 17 residues long. CDR3 sequence reads: CASSYSNLARAKNIQYF. CDR3 bases: TGTGCCAGCAGTTACTCGAATCTAGCGAGAGCCAAAAACATTCAGTACTTC.

This clonotype was counted at least ten times. The chain recombines TRBV5-1 with TRBJ2-7; 11 bases agree with TRBD1. V gave up 3 bases and J gave up 5 bases; unmatched junction bases: 10. Germline CDR1 reads SGHRS; CDR2 reads YFSETQ. The CDR3 runs 16 residues. The DNA of the CDR3 is TGCGCCAGCAGCTCCGGGACAGGGGGAGAATTGGACGAGCAGTACTTC. Protein product: CASSSGTGGELDEQYF.

This clonotype has more than one count but fewer than ten. The V gene is TRBV7-9, the J gene TRBJ2-1; maybe TRBD1 (5 bases). Trimming pared 5 bases from V and 7 bases from J, leaving 12 bases between. Germline CDR1 and CDR2: SEHNR and FQNEAQ (reference sequence). CDR3 length equals 13 residues. The CDR3 sequence: CASSPSGSNEQFF. CDR3 in DNA: TGTGCCAGCAGCCCCTCAGGGTCAAATGAGCAGTTCTTC.